This is a list of T cell receptor beta chains from one sample in a study of T cells in Graves' hyperthyroidism and ophthalmopathy. MiXCR, applied by TCRdb to the multiplex PCR reads, yields one record per CDR3 protein. This sample has some 560,000 distinct CDR3 sequences; about 14% occur once, and the top ten carry about 15%. The sequencing input was blood. Receptors originate from a woman in her 40s with Graves' hyperthyroidism. CDR3s include the opening cysteine and the closing phenylalanine or tryptophan. The order of the fields is clone size, D gene, J gene, V gene, CDR3 length, CDR3 protein, CDR3 DNA. The D gene is left open where the match is weak. Rows give clone size only sometimes, using once, few, many, or a class for an expanded clone.

size: NA
D: TRBD2
J: TRBJ2-3
V: TRBV29-1
length: 14
CDR3: CSVLEREISDTQYF
DNA: TGCAGCGTTCTTGAGCGGGAGATCTCAGATACGCAGTATTTT

size: few
D: TRBD1
J: TRBJ2-2
V: TRBV19
length: 14
CDR3: CASIPPSGGGELFF
DNA: TGTGCCAGTATTCCGCCCTCAGGGGGCGGGGAGCTGTTTTTT

size: many
D: NA
J: TRBJ2-7
V: TRBV6-6
length: 20
CDR3: CASSYPQISGGAGSFHEQYF
DNA: TGTGCCAGCAGTTACCCACAAATTTCGGGGGGCGCGGGGTCCTTCCACGAGCAGTACTTC

size: few
D: NA
J: TRBJ2-5
V: TRBV28
length: 15
CDR3: CASSSIQASEETQYF
DNA: TGTGCCAGCAGTTCCATACAGGCTTCTGAAGAGACCCAGTACTTC

size: few
D: TRBD1
J: TRBJ2-7
V: TRBV6-1
length: 13
CDR3: CATTLGTADEQYF
DNA: TGTGCCACCACGCTGGGGACAGCTGACGAGCAGTACTTC

size: many
D: NA
J: TRBJ1-4
V: TRBV5-1
length: 14
CDR3: CASSTDGNNEKLFF
DNA: TGCGCCAGCAGCACAGACGGGAATAATGAAAAACTGTTTTTT

size: NA
D: NA
J: TRBJ2-1
V: TRBV6-1
length: 15
CDR3: CASPSPGKKYNEQFF
DNA: TGTGCCAGCCCCTCGCCAGGGAAAAAATACAATGAGCAGTTCTTC

size: NA
D: NA
J: TRBJ1-4
V: TRBV7-9
length: 15
CDR3: CASRLSHATNEKLFF
DNA: TGTGCCAGCAGGTTAAGTCATGCAACTAATGAAAAACTGTTTTTT

size: NA
D: TRBD2
J: TRBJ2-3
V: TRBV5-4
length: 19
CDR3: CASSLLAGASWTSTDTQYF
DNA: TGTGCCAGCAGTTTACTAGCGGGAGCTTCATGGACTAGCACAGATACGCAGTATTTT

size: many
D: NA
J: TRBJ2-2
V: TRBV28
length: 11
CDR3: CASSFGGELFF
DNA: TGTGCCAGCAGTTTTGGAGGGGAGCTGTTTTTT

size: many
D: NA
J: TRBJ2-2
V: TRBV27
length: 14
CDR3: CASRKTENTGELFF
DNA: TGTGCCAGCAGAAAGACAGAGAACACCGGGGAGCTGTTTTTT

size: NA
D: NA
J: TRBJ2-2
V: TRBV19
length: 15
CDR3: CASSSRTANTGELFF
DNA: TGTGCCAGTAGTTCGCGGACAGCGAACACCGGGGAGCTGTTTTTT

size: few
D: NA
J: TRBJ1-1
V: TRBV29-1
length: 12
CDR3: CSGGLMNTEAFF
DNA: TGCAGCGGTGGACTAATGAACACTGAAGCTTTCTTT

size: many
D: TRBD2
J: TRBJ2-7
V: TRBV27
length: 16
CDR3: CASSSGTSGTPYEQYF
DNA: TGTGCCAGCAGTTCCGGGACTAGCGGGACCCCCTACGAGCAGTACTTC

size: many
D: NA
J: TRBJ2-5
V: TRBV18
length: 13
CDR3: CASSQERRETQYF
DNA: TGTGCCAGCTCCCAAGAGCGGCGGGAGACCCAGTACTTC

size: many
D: NA
J: TRBJ1-4
V: TRBV30
length: 16
CDR3: CAWSWNPGRAAEKLFF
DNA: TGTGCCTGGAGTTGGAACCCTGGACGGGCGGCTGAAAAACTGTTTTTT

size: few
D: NA
J: TRBJ1-1
V: TRBV11-3
length: 13
CDR3: CASLPRGETEAFF
DNA: TGTGCCAGCCTTCCGAGGGGAGAGACTGAAGCTTTCTTT

size: few
D: TRBD2
J: TRBJ2-1
V: TRBV24-1
length: 15
CDR3: CATSQILAGGNEQFF
DNA: TGTGCCACCAGTCAAATACTAGCGGGAGGGAATGAGCAGTTCTTC

size: NA
D: TRBD2
J: TRBJ2-1
V: TRBV29-1
length: 15
CDR3: CSVAETSGLHDEQFF
DNA: TGCAGCGTTGCTGAGACTAGCGGTCTACACGATGAGCAGTTCTTC

size: NA
D: NA
J: TRBJ2-2
V: TRBV7-3
length: 12
CDR3: CASSTVAGELFF
DNA: TGTGCCAGCAGCACCGTCGCCGGGGAGCTGTTTTTT

size: once
D: TRBD1
J: TRBJ1-2
V: TRBV28
length: 14
CDR3: CASSSRQGDYGYTF
DNA: TGTGCCAGCAGTTCCCGACAGGGGGACTATGGCTACACCTTC

size: few
D: TRBD2
J: TRBJ2-3
V: TRBV10-3
length: 14
CDR3: CAISGSSGRDTQYF
DNA: TGTGCCATCAGTGGATCTAGCGGGAGAGATACGCAGTATTTT

size: NA
D: NA
J: TRBJ1-2
V: TRBV6-1
length: 14
CDR3: CASSMGTVNYGYTF
DNA: TGTGCCAGCAGTATGGGGACCGTCAACTATGGCTACACCTTC

size: NA
D: TRBD1
J: TRBJ2-7
V: TRBV5-1
length: 15
CDR3: CASSPTGGSSHEQYF
DNA: TGCGCCAGCAGCCCGACAGGGGGGAGCTCCCACGAGCAGTACTTC

size: NA
D: NA
J: TRBJ1-2
V: TRBV2
length: 12
CDR3: CAGDGQFYGYTF
DNA: TGTGCCGGGGACGGACAGTTCTATGGCTACACCTTC

size: few
D: NA
J: TRBJ1-6
V: TRBV20-1
length: 16
CDR3: CSARAFKADYNSPLHF
DNA: TGCAGTGCTAGAGCATTTAAGGCGGATTATAATTCACCCCTCCACTTT

size: few
D: NA
J: TRBJ2-5
V: TRBV12-3/TRBV12-4
length: 13
CDR3: CASSFQGWETQYF
DNA: TGTGCCAGCAGTTTTCAGGGATGGGAGACCCAGTACTTC

size: many
D: TRBD2
J: TRBJ2-1
V: TRBV2
length: 16
CDR3: CASIVPGGSGSNEQFF
DNA: TGTGCCAGCATCGTCCCGGGCGGTAGCGGGAGTAATGAGCAGTTCTTC

size: NA
D: TRBD2
J: TRBJ2-4
V: TRBV20-1
length: 14
CDR3: CSARWTSGSYIQYF
DNA: TGCAGTGCTAGGTGGACTAGCGGGAGTTACATTCAGTACTTC

size: many
D: NA
J: TRBJ2-3
V: TRBV12-3/TRBV12-4
length: 12
CDR3: CAGGRDSDTQYF
DNA: TGTGCCGGGGGGCGGGATTCAGATACGCAGTATTTT

size: many
D: NA
J: TRBJ2-1
V: TRBV28
length: 15
CDR3: CASSPSGHSYNEQFF
DNA: TGTGCCAGCAGTCCCTCGGGTCATTCCTACAATGAGCAGTTCTTC